Below, 25 T cell receptor beta chains from the same sample are listed, as sequenced in a study of radiation and T cells in renal cell carcinoma. The table came from immunoSEQ multiplex PCR; TCRdb's copy has only in-frame clones and leaves some out. The sample lists 80,000 or so clones; roughly 87% were seen once. The time point denotes: blood 4 weeks post-SBRT, at nephrectomy. This sample's treatment: 15 Gy SBRT to primary tumor, nephrectomy 4 weeks later. Sequencing was performed on blood, taken from a patient whose treatment included radiotherapy and nephrectomy. The origin of the receptors is a woman aged 70 to 79 with renal cell carcinoma.

The CDR3 here is CASRLLAGGTDTQYF. In DNA form, the CDR3 reads TGTGCCAGCAGACTTCTAGCGGGGGGTACAGATACGCAGTATTTT. The chain combines TRBV28 with TRBJ2-3; 11 bases line up with TRBD2. From germline, CDR1 is MDHEN and CDR2 SYDVKM. V shed 6 bases and J 3 bases; nucleotides not matched to a gene: 5. The CDR3 runs 15 residues.

The gene calls are TRBV5-1 and TRBJ1-2; the match to TRBD1 covers 8 bases. The CDR3 runs 15 residues. Losses at the gene ends were 3 bases for V and 0 bases for J; bases not matched to a gene: 4. Germline V CDR1 and CDR2: SGHRS, YFSETQ. CDR3 nucleotides: TGCGCCAGCAGCTGGGGGGACAGGACTAACTATGGCTACACCTTC. Residues: CASSWGDRTNYGYTF.

The gene calls are TRBV5-8 and TRBJ2-5; 10 bases are shared with TRBD2. The CDR3 length is 17 residues. CDR1 and CDR2 (germline): SGHTS, YDEGEE. With 5 bases clipped from V and 1 base from J, the junction kept 11 bases outside the gene matches. The CDR3 DNA reads TGTGCCAGCAGACCAAACCTAGCGGGGGCTCTCCAAGAGACCCAGTACTTC. This sequence encodes CASRPNLAGALQETQYF.

The sample holds a few counts of this clone. V usage is TRBV19 and J usage is TRBJ1-1; 12 nucleotides line up with TRBD1. The CDR3 length is 17 residues. Unmatched junction bases numbered 7, after V lost 4 bases and J lost 1 base. In germline, CDR1 is LNHDA, CDR2 SQIVND (reference sequence). The CDR3 sequence is CASSTGTGGVKNTEAFF. The CDR3 nucleotides are TGTGCCAGTAGTACTGGGACAGGGGGCGTTAAGAACACTGAAGCTTTCTTT. Together with reference TRBV19 and TRBJ1-1, the CDR3 gives the full variable domain: DGGITQSPKYLFRKEGQNVTLSCEQNLNHDAMYWYRQDPGQGLRLIYYSQIVNDFQKGDIAEGYSVSREKKESFPLTVTSAQKNPTAFYLCASSTGTGGVKNTEAFFGQGTRLTVV.

This clone was recorded only once. The chain has TRBV6-1 and TRBJ2-7; 7 bases agree with TRBD1. The CDR3 runs to 15 residues. CDR1 MNHNS and CDR2 SASEGT come from the germline V gene. V was clipped by 8 bases and J by 2 bases; unmatched bases: 12. The CDR3 loop reads CASFPRDSSPYEQYF. CDR3 nucleotides: TGTGCCAGCTTTCCCCGGGACAGCTCCCCCTACGAGCAGTACTTC.

The chain links TRBV19 to TRBJ2-2; 8 bases are shared with TRBD1. V was pared by 9 bases and J by 6 bases, with 12 bases of the junction left unmatched. CDR3 size: 15 residues. Germline V gives CDR1 LNHDA, CDR2 SQIVND (reference sequence). The DNA for the CDR3 is TGTGCCAGCTTACCCACAGGGGGGAAGGCCGGGGAGCTGTTTTTT. Translating it yields CASLPTGGKAGELFF. Full variable domain (missing parts from reference TRBV19 and TRBJ2-2): DGGITQSPKYLFRKEGQNVTLSCEQNLNHDAMYWYRQDPGQGLRLIYYSQIVNDFQKGDIAEGYSVSREKKESFPLTVTSAQKNPTAFYLCASLPTGGKAGELFFGEGSRLTVL.

The chain combines TRBV29-1 with TRBJ2-3; no reliable D call. Germline CDR1 is SQVTM and CDR2 is ANQGSEA. CDR3 length: 13 amino acids. Trimming shortened V by 3 bases and J by 0 bases, and 7 bases separated the two germline ends. CDR3 nucleotides: TGCAGCGTTGACGAGGCTAGCACAGATACGCAGTATTTT. Its translation: CSVDEASTDTQYF.

The V gene is TRBV11-2, the J gene TRBJ2-7, with TRBD2 matching 9 bases. With V trimmed by 4 bases and J by 7 bases, 14 bases remained unmatched. From germline, CDR1 is SGHAT and CDR2 FQNNGV. The CDR3 length is 16 residues. CDR3 protein: CASSWPIAGDQREQYF. In DNA, the CDR3 is TGTGCCAGCAGCTGGCCCATAGCGGGGGATCAGAGGGAGCAGTACTTC.

This chain links TRBV19 with TRBJ1-6; 9 positions match TRBD1. Per germline, CDR1 LNHDA and CDR2 SQIVND (reference sequence). This CDR3 contains 15 residues. The V and J ends lost 1 base and 7 bases, in that order; junction bases with no gene match: 2. The CDR3 DNA sequence: TGTGCCAGTAGTATAGTGGGGACAGGGAATTCACCCCTCCACTTT. It is translated as CASSIVGTGNSPLHF.

The chain joins TRBV4-1 to TRBJ2-3; 11 positions agree with TRBD2. CDR1 MGHRA and CDR2 YSYEKL come from the germline V gene. The J segment lost 10 bases and the V segment lost 5 bases, leaving 14 bases of the junction unmatched. The CDR3 runs to 16 residues. The CDR3 region is CASSVLAGAPESPQYF. In DNA, the CDR3 is TGCGCCAGCAGCGTACTAGCGGGGGCCCCCGAATCTCCGCAGTATTTT.

The chain couples TRBV10-1 to TRBJ2-5, with D maybe TRBD2 (7 bases). The CDR3 runs to 12 residues. Germline CDR1 is WNHNN and CDR2 is SYGVQD (reference sequence). In DNA, the CDR3 is TGCGGAGGGGGGGTGTACCAAGAGACCCAGTACTTC. Its protein is CGGGVYQETQYF.

The rearrangement uses TRBV7-8 and TRBJ1-6; D is ambiguous. Trimming stripped 6 bases from V and 9 bases from J, with 9 bases between. The CDR3 runs 12 residues. From germline, CDR1 is SGHVS and CDR2 FQNEAQ. DNA for the CDR3: TGTGCCAGCAGTTGGGCCGGTTCACCCCTCCACTTT. Its protein is CASSWAGSPLHF.

CDR3 amino acids: CSVILAWGAEAFF. DNA of the CDR3: TGCAGCGTTATTCTTGCCTGGGGAGCTGAAGCTTTCTTT. The rearrangement uses TRBV29-1 and TRBJ1-1, with D unresolved. The V gene lost 5 bases and the J gene lost 6 bases, with 16 bases spanning the gap. The germline gives CDR1 SQVTM, CDR2 ANQGSEA. The CDR3 covers 13 residues.

The J gene is TRBJ1-1, the V gene TRBV11-3, with 7 bases fitting TRBD1. Germline CDR1 and CDR2: SGHNT and YENEEA. CDR3 length: 16 amino acids. V gave up 1 base and J gave up 1 base; unmatched junction bases: 6. The CDR3 sequence is CASSLAGRQGNTEAFF. DNA of the CDR3: TGTGCCAGCAGCTTAGCGGGCAGACAGGGGAACACTGAAGCTTTCTTT. Filled out from reference TRBV11-3 and TRBJ1-1, the complete variable domain reads EAGVVQSPRYKIIEKKQPVAFWCNPISGHNTLYWYLQNLGQGPELLIRYENEEAVDDSQLPKDRFSAERLKGVDSTLKIQPAELGDSAVYLCASSLAGRQGNTEAFFGQGTRLTVV.

J is TRBJ2-1 and V is TRBV25-1; D possibly corresponds to TRBD2 (6 bases). The CDR3 covers 16 residues. Germline loops: CDR1 MGHDK, CDR2 SYGVNS. Trimming left V 1 base short and J 0 bases short, with 10 bases between. The CDR3 DNA follows: TGTGCCAGCAGTGAATTTCGGGGGAGCTCCTACAATGAGCAGTTCTTC. Translation: CASSEFRGSSYNEQFF.

The DNA of the CDR3 is TGTGCCAGCAAACCCCAAGCCCCCTCCTACAATGAGCAGTTCTTC. Translating gives CASKPQAPSYNEQFF. The rearrangement joins TRBV6-5 to TRBJ2-1; D is undetermined. CDR3 length: 15 residues. With 7 bases removed from V and 0 bases from J, the gap between germline ends came to 13 bases. The germline CDR1 and CDR2 sequences are MNHEY and SVGAGI.

The chain uses TRBV28 and TRBJ2-7, with D maybe TRBD1 (6 bases). This CDR3 is 14 amino acids long. Per the germline V gene, CDR1 is MDHEN and CDR2 is SYDVKM. Between the trimmed V and J ends, which lost 2 bases and 4 bases, there was a span of 12 bases. The CDR3 protein is CASSLGDILYEQYF. CDR3 nucleotides: TGTGCCAGCAGTTTAGGGGACATCCTTTACGAGCAGTACTTC.

The CDR3 DNA is TGTGCCACCAGCAGAGTAGGTAGCGGGGCCACAGATACGCAGTATTTT. It is translated as CATSRVGSGATDTQYF. The chain recombines TRBV15 with TRBJ2-3, with 8 positions matching TRBD2. The CDR3 is 16 amino acids. Germline trimming cut 1 base from V and 2 bases from J; bases unmatched to any gene: 5. CDR1 is LNHNV and CDR2 is YYDKDF in the germline V gene (reference sequence).

The chain is built from TRBV30 and TRBJ1-3; perhaps TRBD1 as D (5 bases). Trimming shortened V by 2 bases and J by 0 bases, and 11 bases separated the two germline ends. Germline-derived CDR1 and CDR2 are GTSNPN and SVGIG (reference sequence). This CDR3 comprises 15 residues. CDR3 DNA sequence: TGTGCCTGGAGTATTGGGGCAGACTCTGGAAACACCATATATTTT. It codes for CAWSIGADSGNTIYF.

The rearrangement joins TRBV19 to TRBJ2-6; D unclear. This CDR3 has 16 residues. Germline values: CDR1 LNHDA, CDR2 SQIVND (reference sequence). The germline V and J ends were trimmed by 5 bases and 2 bases, with 13 bases remaining between them. The CDR3 bases are TGTGCCAGTAGTCTCCCCCGGTCGGCTGGGGCCAACGTCCTGACTTTC. Protein sequence: CASSLPRSAGANVLTF.

This chain joins TRBV6-1 and TRBJ1-1; D is possibly TRBD1 (5 bases). The CDR3 length is 11 residues. CDR1 and CDR2 (germline): MNHNS, SASEGT. Trimming shortened V by 6 bases and J by 6 bases, and 8 bases separated the two germline ends. The CDR3 DNA sequence: TGTGCCAGCAGATGGGGGGCTGAAGCTTTCTTT. Amino acids: CASRWGAEAFF.

This chain connects TRBV4-1 to TRBJ2-7, with a weak D call TRBD1 (8 bases). The length of the CDR3 is 15 residues. V lost 1 base to trimming and J lost 2 bases, with 12 bases between them. Germline loops: CDR1 MGHRA, CDR2 YSYEKL. The CDR3 protein is CASSQGTGTTYEQYF. Written as DNA, the CDR3 is TGCGCCAGCAGCCAAGGGACAGGGACTACCTACGAGCAGTACTTC.

The chain carries TRBV5-1 and TRBJ2-2, with D possibly being TRBD1 (6 bases). CDR1 is SGHRS and CDR2 is YFSETQ in the germline V gene. This CDR3 spans 16 amino acids. Between the trimmed V and J ends, which lost 2 bases and 3 bases, there was a span of 14 bases. CDR3: CASSLYRGTDTGELFF. CDR3 in DNA: TGCGCCAGCAGCTTATATAGGGGGACGGACACCGGGGAGCTGTTTTTT.

Only one count was recorded for this clone. The V and J genes are TRBV4-3 and TRBJ1-2, with a weak D call TRBD1 (5 bases). V was trimmed by 0 bases and J by 4 bases, leaving 15 bases between them. This CDR3 spans 16 amino acids. CDR1 LGHNA and CDR2 YSLEER come from the germline V gene. Written as DNA, the CDR3 is TGCGCCAGCAGCCAAGATATAGGAGGGGCCGGCTATGGCTACACCTTC. It translates to CASSQDIGGAGYGYTF.

This chain links TRBV6-5 with TRBJ2-5; 9 nucleotides match TRBD1. The J call is in doubt because the DNA end fits TRBJ2-7 better. The CDR3 contains 15 residues. CDR1 and CDR2 from the germline V gene are MNHEY and SVGAGI. The CDR3 DNA is TGTGCCAGCAGTTACACCGGGACAGGGCCCTACGAGCAGTACTTC. Protein: CASSYTGTGPYEQYF.